The clone carrying this T cell receptor beta chain showed up just once. The antigen is unknown. The CDR3 is made up of 17 amino acids. Germline loops: CDR1 SGHDN, CDR2 FVKESK. V lost 4 bases and J lost 1, with 14 bases in between. This sample is part of a study of T cells in Graves' hyperthyroidism and ophthalmopathy. Graves' hyperthyroidism without ophthalmopathy progression within 18 months was termed stable. Patients were aged 18 to 65, had disease duration under 2 months, and had newly diagnosed hyperthyroidism. Uncontrolled infection, other autoimmune disease, pregnancy or lactation excluded patients. General study findings and limits: In the blood, most expanded thyroid clonotypes above 0.001 appeared as well.

Amplification yielded TCR beta CDR3 regions, with RNA transcripts as the source. HTBI primers were the set used in a first-round RT-PCR of the TCR CDR3. From the multiplex PCR reads, TCRdb called clonotypes with MiXCR, one entry per CDR3 protein. This table holds more than 300,000 distinct CDR3 sequences, approximately 15% found once. The source of this sequence is a woman aged 30 to 39 with Graves' hyperthyroidism. Sequencing was done on a sample of blood. V gene TRBV14 combines with J gene TRBJ2-6; perhaps TRBD2 as D (6 bases). The chain's CDR3 is CASSLGGVVSGANVLTF. The CDR3, as DNA: TGTGCCAGCAGCCTCGGAGGGGTGGTATCTGGGGCCAACGTCCTGACTTTC.